A single TCR beta chain is shown here with its context. Its antigen is currently not known. No base quality values were provided; no much bigger clone lies one nucleotide off. The germline V gene (reference sequence) gives CDR1 as GTSNPN and CDR2 as SVGIG. The CDR3 contains 11 residues, cysteine and phenylalanine counted. Left in the record is the CDR3 DNA by itself, 33 bases read in frame from the first base. Trimming costs V 4 bases and J 6 bases, and their ends lie 9 bases apart. Collaborating institutions collected whole blood in K2EDTA tubes following their own protocols. For TCRbeta analysis, collaborators shipped samples in one of three forms: frozen whole blood, isolated PBMCs, or DNA extracted from either of those sample types. This specimen belongs to a study of blood T cell repertoires in COVID-19 (dated by TCRdb to the early 2020s). For the study in its entirety: Collaborator samples came from the United States, Italy and Spain and covered acute and convalescent phases of COVID-19. The material from the prospective study consisted of cDNA or gDNA derived from T cells, B-cell-depleted T cells, or PBMCs. Sample metadata almost always included a de-identified subject ID, COVID-19 status, age in years and sex. Subjects who had been exposed to COVID-19, were actively infected with it, or had recovered from it provided the deeply sampled blood TCRbeta repertoires that made up the dataset. The repertoires were released in a freely available public database intended as a resource for research on the immune response to SARS-CoV-2. Where available, HLA class I and class II types were obtained from metadata supplied by the sample provider rather than from assay-based typing. Samples were obtained from the ongoing ImmuneRACE study (first 160 participants) and from 1,254 subjects provided by 6 global collaborators.

What the research found in general, with its limitations: How much clinical and demographic metadata was included differed by source and by participant, and the metadata was provided uncurated.

The immunoSEQ Assay, a bias-controlled multiplex PCR, was used to amplify TCRbeta CDR3 regions from genomic DNA. In the paper's pipeline: Nucleated cell counts per sample were estimated from amplification of reference gene primers within the assay. To quantify the absolute abundance of each unique TCRbeta CDR3 rearrangement, sequence reads were collapsed and filtered. For each sample, productive Simpson clonality was calculated as the square root of Simpson's diversity index over productive rearrangements. TCRdb's version of the immuneACCESS table is confined to in-frame rearrangements and falls short of the full clone set. An unresolved V gene accounts for under half of the shortfall where checked; the remainder is of unknown origin. The V and J calls and clone size come from that table; D and trimming were worked out from the DNA. The sample contains some 180,000 clones, under 90% of them found a single time. The ten largest clones take up around 6.8% of the sample.

This clonotype originated in a human donor in a cohort sampled during active COVID-19. Recombination joined TRBV30 with TRBJ1-1, with an unclear D gene assignment. Sequencing was performed on peripheral blood. Here the CDR3 is given as CAWIRGAEAFF. The bases read TGTGCCTGGATCCGCGGTGCTGAAGCTTTCTTT.